This T cell receptor (beta chain) emerged from a study of molecular identifiers for immune sequencing clone quantification. Study-wide context: RNA from approximately 20,000 or 98,000 naive CD8 cells was split five ways in replicates, with four sequenced.

Listed TCR primers and previously described methods were used for bulk TCR libraries. One entry per CDR3 protein, called by TCRdb with MiXCR from the PCR reads. The sample holds 600,000 to 650,000 distinct CDR3 sequences, 20% seen once. Libraries of naive CD8 T cells were made from about 19,000 to 1,100,000 sorted cells. They used 10%, 30% or 50% RNA. Naive CD8 T cells, phenotype CD8+CD4-CCR7+CD45RA+, were sorted. The ends were cut back, 3 bases at V and 0 bases at J, with 12 bases in the middle. The germline V gene encodes CDR1 MNHEY and CDR2 SMNVEV (reference sequence). The CDR3 is made up of 16 amino acids. This clonotype was seen more than once but under ten times.

The sample comprised naive CD8+ T cells from blood, with Jurkat cell RNA spiked in. Subset noted: FACS-sorted CD8+CD4-CCR7+CD45RA+ naive T cells. This rearrangement joins TRBV27 to TRBJ2-1; D is uncertain. The origin of this receptor is a human donor in good health. Some libraries in this study had Jurkat cell RNA spiked in. The CDR3 protein is CASSFLVSGSYNEQFF. The CDR3 nucleotides are TGTGCCAGCAGTTTCCTCGTATCTGGCTCCTACAATGAGCAGTTCTTC.